Shown below are 23 T cell receptor beta chains from a single sample sequenced in a study of spatial heterogeneity in lung cancer. Stated time point: sample taken at primary tumor resection. No cell sorting; template was whole RNA from tumor, lung tissue or PBMC. TCRdb independently ran MiXCR on the 5' RACE reads; one entry per CDR3 protein. The table has about 26,000 distinct CDR3 sequences, roughly 12% seen once. The source material was PBMCs, sampled at surgery. These receptors were obtained from a female donor with early-stage non-small cell lung cancer.

This clonotype was detected ten times or more. The rearrangement joins TRBV5-4 to TRBJ2-3, with a possible D match to TRBD2 (5 bases). CDR3 length equals 15 residues. Germline V CDR1 and CDR2: SGHNT, YYREEE (reference sequence). V was cut by 1 base and J by 2 bases, with 11 bases left in between. CDR3: CASSLWEQPTDTQYF. The CDR3 bases are TGTGCCAGCAGCTTGTGGGAGCAACCCACAGATACGCAGTATTTT.

Ten or more counts support this clonotype. The chain couples TRBV28 to TRBJ2-1; the D gene is possibly TRBD1 (6 bases). The germline CDR1 and CDR2 sequences are MDHEN and SYDVKM. Deletions cut 7 bases from V and 4 bases from J, with 17 bases between. This CDR3 has 15 amino acids. The CDR3 DNA reads TGTGCCAGCACCATAAGTCCAGGGGCTTACAATGAGCAGTTCTTC. It translates to CASTISPGAYNEQFF.

For this clonotype: One end of the junction varies from germline; a read error may be responsible. CDR3 amino acids: CSAEGYNEQFF. CDR3 DNA: TGTTCGGCGGAGGGGTACAATGAGCAGTTCTTC. This chain connects TRBV29-1 to TRBJ2-1; TRBD2 might be the D (6 bases). The germline V gene has CDR1 SQVTM and CDR2 ANQGSEA. The CDR3 is made up of 11 amino acids.

At least ten counts were recorded for this clonotype. This chain's CDR3 is CASSSGGQVFDEQYF. The CDR3 DNA sequence: TGTGCCAGCAGCTCCGGCGGACAGGTTTTCGACGAGCAGTACTTC. The chain is built from TRBV11-1 and TRBJ2-7; 7 nucleotides align to TRBD1. CDR3 length: 15 amino acids. CDR1 and CDR2 (germline): SGHAT, FQDESV (reference sequence). The V segment lost 4 bases and the J segment 5 bases; nucleotides outside the gene matches: 11. The full variable domain, its missing parts supplied by reference TRBV11-1 and TRBJ2-7, is EAEVAQSPRYKITEKSQAVAFWCDPISGHATLYWYRQILGQGPELLVQFQDESVVDDSQLPKDRFSAERLKGVDSTLKIQPAELGDSAMYLCASSSGGQVFDEQYFGPGTRLTVT.

Note on this clonotype: This clone may be a read error of a much larger clone one base away. Because it lacks the conserved phenylalanine or tryptophan at the end, this CDR3 is likely a read error. The genes are TRBV19 and TRBJ1-5; a possible D gene is TRBD1 (5 bases). CDR1 is LNHDA and CDR2 is SQIVND in the germline V gene (reference sequence). Trimming removed 5 bases from V and 5 bases from J, with 16 bases in between. The CDR3 runs to 15 residues. CDR3 nucleotides: TGTGCCAGTAGTCCACTCGACAGCGATTATCAGCCCCAGCATTCT. Translating it yields CASSPLDSDYQPQHS.

This clonotype was seen only a few times. This chain links TRBV7-6 with TRBJ2-1; D not resolved. CDR1 and CDR2 (germline): SGHVS, FNYEAQ. The V gene lost 5 bases and the J gene lost 1 base, with 24 bases spanning the gap. The CDR3 is 19 residues long. Here the CDR3 DNA reads TGTGCCAGCAGCCTACGTAAGGCCCTATACTACCCTTCCTACAATGAGCAGTTCTTC. Encoded protein: CASSLRKALYYPSYNEQFF.

This clonotype occurred a few times. Given a much more abundant clone one base away, this may be a read error. The rearrangement joins TRBV3-1 to TRBJ2-1, with TRBD2 identical over 14 bases. Germline values: CDR1 LGHDT, CDR2 YNNKEL (reference sequence). There are 13 residues in the CDR3. CDR3 in amino acids: CASSQDPGLAGAF. CDR3 coding DNA: TGTGCCAGCAGCCAAGATCCGGGACTAGCGGGAGCATTC.

In its sample, this clonotype was seen many times. V is TRBV7-2 and J is TRBJ1-4, with TRBD1 identical over 8 bases. Germline V gives CDR1 SGHTA, CDR2 FQGNSA. This CDR3 has 14 amino acids. The junction had 3 bases not matched to a gene; V was cut back by 6 bases and J by 3 bases. The CDR3 sequence: CASRQGAANEKLFF. The CDR3 coding sequence is TGTGCCAGCAGGCAGGGGGCAGCTAATGAAAAACTGTTTTTT.

In its sample, this clonotype was seen many times. The rearrangement uses TRBV4-2 and TRBJ2-3; D may be TRBD2 (5 bases). Germline V gives CDR1 LGHNA, CDR2 YNFKEQ. The CDR3 is 15 amino acids. V gave up 5 bases and J gave up 1 base, with 13 bases separating them. The DNA of the CDR3 is TGTGCCAGCAGCACCCGTGGTAGCGGCACAGATACGCAGTATTTT. It translates to CASSTRGSGTDTQYF.

This sequence joins TRBV6-6 and TRBJ2-2, with 7 bases lining up with TRBD1. The CDR3 loop spans 15 amino acids. Germline V lookup: CDR1 MNHNY, CDR2 SVGAGI (reference sequence). With 6 bases clipped from V and 1 base from J, the junction kept 5 bases outside the gene matches. The chain's CDR3 is CASRDRQGNTGELFF. DNA for the CDR3: TGTGCCAGCAGAGACAGACAGGGGAACACCGGGGAGCTGTTTTTT.

The chain employs TRBV5-1 and TRBJ2-1; no firm D call. V lost 2 bases and J 4 bases, leaving 7 bases between the germline ends. The CDR3 length is 13 residues. Germline V gives CDR1 SGHRS, CDR2 YFSETQ. The CDR3 sequence: CASSFSTYNEQFF. CDR3 coding DNA: TGCGCCAGCAGCTTCAGCACGTACAATGAGCAGTTCTTC.

This clonotype has a count of ten or more. The V call is TRBV12-3 or TRBV12-4, the J call TRBJ2-1; D not resolved. CDR3 length: 15 residues. V was cut by 3 bases and J by 7 bases, with 16 bases left in between. The CDR3: CASSLRHGSGNEQFF. The DNA of the CDR3 is TGTGCCAGCAGTTTGAGGCATGGGTCTGGAAATGAGCAGTTCTTC.

To note about this clonotype: A clone one base away is much larger, so this may be a read error. This chain joins TRBV7-9 and TRBJ2-1; perhaps TRBD1 as D (5 bases). Germline V lookup: CDR1 SEHNR, CDR2 FQNEAQ (reference sequence). The CDR3 is 14 residues long. The CDR3, as DNA: TGTGTCAGCAGTTATGCGACAGAAACCAATGAGCAGTTCTTC. It yields the protein CVSSYATETNEQFF.

This clonotype was counted ten times or more. This sequence joins TRBV7-2 and TRBJ2-5; D ambiguous. Trimming pared 3 bases from V and 4 bases from J, leaving 12 bases between. The CDR3 has 14 amino acids. The germline V gene encodes CDR1 SGHTA and CDR2 FQGNSA. The CDR3 nucleotides read TGTGCCAGCAGCTTTAAGATTTCATCAGAGACCCAGTACTTC. Amino acids: CASSFKISSETQYF.

This clonotype was found many times. The chain links TRBV7-4 to TRBJ1-1, with TRBD1 identical over 8 bases. The trim removed 5 bases at V and 4 bases at J, leaving 18 bases unmatched. Germline V gene lookup returns CDR1 SGHVT and CDR2 SQSDAQ. CDR3 size: 18 residues. CDR3 in amino acids: CASSAQAGTGLASTEAFF. CDR3 coding DNA: TGTGCCAGCAGCGCACAGGCGGGGACAGGTCTCGCAAGCACTGAAGCTTTCTTT.

The rearrangement joins TRBV12-3 or TRBV12-4 to TRBJ1-1, with a possible D match to TRBD1 (6 bases). Trimming took 5 bases from V and 4 from J, leaving 17 bases between them. This CDR3 contains 15 residues. The CDR3 DNA reads as TGTGCCAGCAGTCCACCAGGGGTGTTGGGCACTGAAGCTTTCTTT. Its translation: CASSPPGVLGTEAFF.

This clonotype was seen a handful of times. V usage is TRBV2 and J usage is TRBJ2-7, with 10 bases lining up with TRBD2. This CDR3 has 15 amino acids. The ends lost 7 bases at V and 0 bases at J; junction bases unmatched: 6. Germline values: CDR1 SNHLY, CDR2 FYNNEI. CDR3 region: CASILLAGISYEQYF. The CDR3 region has the DNA TGTGCCAGCATCCTACTAGCGGGGATCTCCTACGAGCAGTACTTC.

The V gene is TRBV19, the J gene TRBJ2-7; a weak D match, TRBD2 (6 bases). Trimming removed 3 bases from V and 1 base from J, with 13 bases in between. Germline CDR1 reads LNHDA; CDR2 reads SQIVND (reference sequence). The CDR3 extends over 15 amino acids. CDR3 residues: CASSIPGLESYEQYF. DNA for the CDR3: TGTGCCAGTAGTATCCCGGGACTCGAATCCTACGAGCAGTACTTC.

The chain uses TRBV29-1 and TRBJ2-5; the D gene could be TRBD1 or TRBD2 (6 bases each). The CDR3 sequence is 12 residues long. The germline V gene has CDR1 SQVTM and CDR2 ANQGSEA. V shed 7 bases and J shed 4 bases, with 13 bases lying between them. This chain's CDR3 is CSAKEGGETQYF. Written as DNA, the CDR3 is TGCAGCGCCAAAGAGGGGGGAGAGACCCAGTACTTC. Based on the CDR3 plus reference TRBV29-1 and TRBJ2-5, the full variable domain is SAVISQKPSRDICQRGTSLTIQCQVDSQVTMMFWYRQQPGQSLTLIATANQGSEATYESGFVIDKFPISRPNLTFSTLTVSNMSPEDSSIYLCSAKEGGETQYFGPGTRLLVL.

This sequence joins TRBV10-3 and TRBJ2-2, with TRBD1 identical over 9 bases. CDR3 size: 14 residues. Trimming cost V 2 bases and J 5 bases; bases outside gene matches: 0. Germline loops: CDR1 ENHRY, CDR2 SYGVKD. CDR3 protein: CAISEGTGTGELFF. DNA of the CDR3: TGTGCCATCAGTGAGGGGACAGGGACCGGGGAGCTGTTTTTT.

This clonotype was found many times. The chain joins TRBV7-2 to TRBJ1-2; a possible D gene is TRBD1 (5 bases). V lost 0 bases, J lost 3 bases, and 8 bases lay in between. The CDR3 totals 14 residues. CDR1 is SGHTA and CDR2 is FQGNSA in the germline V gene. The CDR3 is CASSLAARDYGYTF. The CDR3, as DNA: TGTGCCAGCAGCTTAGCGGCCAGGGACTATGGCTACACCTTC.

This clonotype was picked up many times. This rearrangement joins TRBV28 to TRBJ2-3; 7 bases match TRBD2. Germline CDR1 reads MDHEN; CDR2 reads SYDVKM. The V and J ends lost 2 bases and 1 base, in that order; junction bases with no gene match: 12. CDR3 length equals 18 residues. The CDR3 DNA sequence: TGTGCCAGCAGTTTAACAAACGGGGGGTTTGGAGGCACAGATACGCAGTATTTT. Its translation: CASSLTNGGFGGTDTQYF.

This clonotype was observed at least ten times. This chain uses TRBV16 with TRBJ2-3, with TRBD1 as a possible D gene (5 bases). The V end lost 0 bases, the J end lost 12 bases, and 7 bases lay between the germline ends. CDR3 size: 11 residues. The germline gives CDR1 KGHSY, CDR2 FQNENV. As DNA, the CDR3 is TGTGCCAGCAGCCAATCGTGGACACAGTATTTT. This sequence encodes CASSQSWTQYF.